This passage covers 27 T cell receptor beta chains from one sample sequenced in a study of CD8 T cells in Susac syndrome. The authors reverse transcribed roughly 0.5 to 1 ug RNA with random hexamers. TCRdb recomputed calls from the immunoSEQ multiplex PCR reads with MiXCR, one row per CDR3 protein. The data contain around 150,000 distinct CDR3 sequences, about 94% of them singletons. Input material: CD4+ T cells from PBMCs. The receptors originated from a human donor in good health.

The genes are TRBV6-1 and TRBJ1-1; the D gene is possibly TRBD1 (6 bases). Trimming took off 7 bases at V and 1 base at J, with 10 bases between the two ends. The CDR3 is made up of 13 amino acids. Germline-derived CDR1 and CDR2 are MNHNS and SASEGT. The CDR3 is CASMGHQNTEAFF. CDR3 nucleotides: TGTGCCAGCATGGGACACCAGAACACTGAAGCTTTCTTT.

V is TRBV18 and J is TRBJ1-6; D is perhaps TRBD1 (6 bases). V was pared by 10 bases and J by 13 bases, with 14 bases between. The germline gives CDR1 KGHSH, CDR2 LQKENI. This CDR3 has 11 residues. This CDR3 is CATIGRGPLHF. Here the CDR3 DNA reads TGTGCCACTATCGGAAGGGGGCCCCTCCACTTT.

This sequence joins TRBV20-1 and TRBJ2-3; D perhaps matches TRBD1 (5 bases). The CDR3 loop spans 12 amino acids. Germline CDR1 DFQATT, CDR2 SNEGSKA (reference sequence). The V gene lost 2 bases and the J gene lost 3 bases, with 6 bases spanning the gap. This CDR3 is CSARQGTDTQYF. CDR3 nucleotides: TGCAGTGCTAGACAGGGTACAGATACGCAGTATTTT.

The chain's CDR3 is CASSSPREARQAFF. As DNA, the CDR3 is TGTGCCAGCAGTTCCCCCCGGGAAGCCCGTCAGGCTTTCTTT. The rearrangement links TRBV12-3 or TRBV12-4 to TRBJ1-1; no firm D call. CDR3 size: 14 residues. V was shortened by 4 bases and J by 11 bases, with 20 bases between the two germline ends.

This clonotype was picked up one time. V gene TRBV7-2 combines with J gene TRBJ1-5; 9 nucleotides align to TRBD1. CDR3 length equals 14 residues. Germline loops: CDR1 SGHTA, CDR2 FQGNSA. Unmatched junction bases numbered 5, after V lost 5 bases and J lost 6 bases. CDR3 loop: CASSAGTGSQPQHF. The CDR3 DNA reads TGTGCCAGCAGCGCCGGGACAGGGTCTCAGCCCCAGCATTTT.

V usage is TRBV12-3 or TRBV12-4 and J usage is TRBJ2-2, with no clear D. Trimming left V 6 bases short and J 6 bases short, with 8 bases between. The CDR3 is made up of 12 amino acids. The CDR3 reads CASRTISGELFF. CDR3 sequence (DNA): TGTGCCAGCAGAACTATTTCCGGGGAGCTGTTTTTT.

The chain links TRBV28 to TRBJ1-1, with D uncertain. CDR3 length equals 16 residues. Germline V CDR1 and CDR2: MDHEN, SYDVKM. Between the trimmed V and J ends, which lost 6 bases and 0 bases, there was a span of 17 bases. CDR3 sequence reads: CASSPPGQLLNTEAFF. The CDR3 DNA reads TGTGCCAGCAGCCCCCCCGGGCAGTTACTGAACACTGAAGCTTTCTTT.

The chain is built from TRBV7-9 and TRBJ1-2; D perhaps matches TRBD1 (5 bases). The CDR3 has 15 amino acids. The germline gives CDR1 SEHNR, CDR2 FQNEAQ (reference sequence). Trimming shortened V by 1 base and J by 8 bases, and 17 bases separated the two germline ends. CDR3 sequence (DNA): TGTGCCAGCAGCTTAGAAACTCACCGGGGGTTAGGCTACACCTTC. It codes for CASSLETHRGLGYTF.

The chain is built from TRBV7-2 and TRBJ1-2; the match to TRBD1 covers 11 bases. Germline trimming cut 4 bases from V and 3 bases from J; bases unmatched to any gene: 4. Germline V gene sequence: CDR1 SGHTA, CDR2 FQGNSA. The CDR3 runs to 15 residues. The DNA for the CDR3 is TGTGCCAGCAGCTCCTGGACAGGGGGCTACTATGGCTACACCTTC. This codes for CASSSWTGGYYGYTF.

The rearrangement uses TRBV5-1 and TRBJ2-7; D is possibly TRBD1 (6 bases). The CDR3 contains 14 residues. V was clipped by 4 bases and J by 4 bases, with 15 bases between them. Germline lookup yields CDR1 SGHRS and CDR2 YFSETQ. This CDR3 is CASSPDRVGYEQYF. In DNA form, the CDR3 reads TGCGCCAGCAGCCCGGACAGAGTGGGTTACGAGCAGTACTTC. Filled out from reference TRBV5-1 and TRBJ2-7, the complete variable domain reads KAGVTQTPRYLIKTRGQQVTLSCSPISGHRSVSWYQQTPGQGLQFLFEYFSETQRNKGNFPGRFSGRQFSNSRSEMNVSTLELGDSALYLCASSPDRVGYEQYFGPGTRLTVT.

The chain uses TRBV15 and TRBJ1-3; no clear D. From germline, CDR1 is LNHNV and CDR2 YYDKDF (reference sequence). The V and J ends lost 8 bases and 2 bases respectively, with 13 bases between them. The length of the CDR3 is 14 residues. CDR3 loop: CATRFGSPGNTIYF. The CDR3 DNA sequence: TGTGCCACCCGGTTCGGGAGTCCTGGAAACACCATATATTTT.

The CDR3 nucleotides are TGTGCCAGCAGTCGGGACAGGGGGGTCAATGAGCAGTTCTTC. This gives the protein CASSRDRGVNEQFF. V is TRBV6-5 and J is TRBJ2-1, with TRBD1 matching over 11 bases. Germline V gene lookup returns CDR1 MNHEY and CDR2 SVGAGI. CDR3 length: 14 amino acids. V was pared by 5 bases and J by 6 bases, with 3 bases of the junction left unmatched.

V gene TRBV6-5 combines with J gene TRBJ2-2; TRBD1 matches 10 bases. The CDR3 consists of 15 residues. V was clipped by 7 bases and J by 4 bases; unmatched bases: 6. Germline CDR1 reads MNHEY; CDR2 reads SVGAGI. The CDR3 bases are TGTGCCAGCACCAAGACAGGGGGCTTCACCGGGGAGCTGTTTTTT. Translating gives CASTKTGGFTGELFF.

The rearrangement uses TRBV4-1 and TRBJ1-5; D not certain. The germline CDR1 and CDR2 sequences are MGHRA and YSYEKL. There are 15 residues in the CDR3. Trimming removed 0 bases from V and 4 bases from J, with 10 bases in between. The CDR3 loop reads CASSQDHYRNQPQHF. The CDR3 bases are TGCGCCAGCAGCCAAGATCACTACCGGAATCAGCCCCAGCATTTT.

The gene calls are TRBV30 and TRBJ2-5, with D unresolved. CDR3 length: 13 residues. Germline V gene sequence: CDR1 GTSNPN, CDR2 SVGIG (reference sequence). The V end was cut by 0 bases, the J end by 5 bases, with 10 bases between. The DNA of the CDR3 is TGTGCCTGGAGTGTACTTGTGGGGGAGACCCAGTACTTC. Protein product: CAWSVLVGETQYF.

CDR3 DNA sequence: TGTGCCAGCAGCCAAGGACCCGGGTTAGGTGAAGATACGCAGTATTTT. Its protein is CASSQGPGLGEDTQYF. The chain uses TRBV3-1 and TRBJ2-3, with D uncertain. The CDR3 has 16 amino acids. Germline values: CDR1 LGHDT, CDR2 YNNKEL (reference sequence). Between the trimmed V and J ends, which lost 1 base and 5 bases, there was a span of 16 bases.

This chain connects TRBV9 to TRBJ2-3, with D uncertain. Germline CDR1 is SGDLS and CDR2 is YYNGEE. There are 14 residues in the CDR3. V shed 1 base and J shed 4 bases, with 10 bases lying between them. The DNA of the CDR3 is TGTGCCAGCAGCGTAACTACCCGGGCAGATACGCAGTATTTT. This encodes CASSVTTRADTQYF.

The chain recombines TRBV3-1 with TRBJ2-5, with 9 positions matching TRBD2. Germline trimming cut 3 bases from V and 1 base from J; bases unmatched to any gene: 12. Looked up from germline, CDR1 is LGHDT and CDR2 is YNNKEL (reference sequence). The CDR3 covers 18 residues. The CDR3 region has the DNA TGTGCCAGCAGCCATCCCCTTCGACAGCGGGGGGCCCAAGAGACCCAGTACTTC. Protein sequence: CASSHPLRQRGAQETQYF.

The rearrangement uses TRBV11-3 and TRBJ2-1; D is ambiguous. The germline V gene encodes CDR1 SGHNT and CDR2 YENEEA. Trimming pared 1 base from V and 4 bases from J, leaving 5 bases between. The CDR3 is made up of 13 amino acids. In DNA form, the CDR3 reads TGTGCCAGCAGCTTAGTGGCGTACAATGAGCAGTTCTTC. It translates to CASSLVAYNEQFF.

The chain links TRBV5-1 to TRBJ1-1; 7 bases map to TRBD1. Per the germline V gene, CDR1 is SGHRS and CDR2 is YFSETQ. J lost 2 bases, V lost 8 bases, and 6 bases had no gene match. This CDR3 spans 13 amino acids. DNA of the CDR3: TGCGCCAGTACTGGACAGGTAAACACTGAAGCTTTCTTT. This codes for CASTGQVNTEAFF.

This chain links TRBV20-1 with TRBJ1-5; D might be TRBD1 (5 bases). The CDR3 has 12 amino acids. Germline V gene sequence: CDR1 DFQATT, CDR2 SNEGSKA (reference sequence). The V end was cut by 2 bases, the J end by 6 bases, with 8 bases between. The chain's CDR3 is CSARRGGQPQHF. The CDR3 DNA reads as TGCAGTGCTAGAAGGGGCGGTCAGCCCCAGCATTTT.

CDR3 bases: TGCAGTGCCCAAAGGCCGGGGAGCGCTCAGACCCAGTACTTC. Protein: CSAQRPGSAQTQYF. V and J are TRBV20-1 and TRBJ2-5; possible D gene TRBD2, 5 bases. Germline V gene lookup returns CDR1 DFQATT and CDR2 SNEGSKA (reference sequence). CDR3 size: 14 residues. V lost 6 bases and J lost 6, with 20 bases in between.

The V gene is TRBV5-1, the J gene TRBJ2-2, with D perhaps matching TRBD2 (5 bases). There are 15 residues in the CDR3. Germline V CDR1 and CDR2: SGHRS, YFSETQ. Trimming stripped 2 bases from V and 5 bases from J, with 13 bases between. The CDR3 region has the DNA TGCGCCAGCAGCTTAGCCCAACGGAGGACCGGGGAGCTGTTTTTT. Amino acids: CASSLAQRRTGELFF. The variable domain in full, completed from reference TRBV5-1 and TRBJ2-2, reads KAGVTQTPRYLIKTRGQQVTLSCSPISGHRSVSWYQQTPGQGLQFLFEYFSETQRNKGNFPGRFSGRQFSNSRSEMNVSTLELGDSALYLCASSLAQRRTGELFFGEGSRLTVL.

This clonotype was detected only once. This chain joins TRBV4-1 and TRBJ2-1; D uncertain. The CDR3 is 16 residues long. V shed 1 base and J shed 0 bases, with 10 bases lying between them. Germline V gene sequence: CDR1 MGHRA, CDR2 YSYEKL. The CDR3 spells CASSQGSQSSYNEQFF. CDR3 sequence (DNA): TGCGCCAGCAGCCAAGGTTCCCAAAGCTCCTACAATGAGCAGTTCTTC.

This clonotype was seen a single time. This chain links TRBV20-1 with TRBJ1-5; D unresolved. CDR3 size: 15 residues. Trimming cost V 0 bases and J 9 bases, with 18 bases left between them. Per germline, CDR1 DFQATT and CDR2 SNEGSKA (reference sequence). The CDR3 region is CSARDLGSRPGPQHF. The CDR3 DNA sequence: TGCAGTGCTAGAGATCTAGGGAGCCGCCCAGGGCCCCAGCATTTT.

The chain links TRBV6-5 to TRBJ2-6; D ambiguous. This CDR3 contains 17 residues. V was pared by 0 bases and J by 2 bases, with 11 bases between. Germline-derived CDR1 and CDR2 are MNHEY and SVGAGI. CDR3 DNA sequence: TGTGCCAGCAGTTACTCGGGCAGTCAGACTGGGGCCAACGTCCTGACTTTC. Translation gives CASSYSGSQTGANVLTF.

This chain joins TRBV28 and TRBJ2-7; 8 nucleotides match TRBD1. The CDR3 loop spans 15 amino acids. Germline CDR1 reads MDHEN; CDR2 reads SYDVKM. Losses at the gene ends were 7 bases for V and 5 bases for J; bases not matched to a gene: 13. CDR3 nucleotide sequence: TGTGCCAGCACCCCCCGGGACAGGCTTTTCCACGAGCAGTACTTC. Translation gives CASTPRDRLFHEQYF. The full variable domain, completed using reference TRBV28 and TRBJ2-7, is DVKVTQSSRYLVKRTGEKVFLECVQDMDHENMFWYRQDPGLGLRLIYFSYDVKMKEKGDIPEGYSVSREKKERFSLILESASTNQTSMYLCASTPRDRLFHEQYFGPGTRLTVT.